The 4 T cell receptor beta chains presented below share a single source sample, sequenced in a study of shared clonotypes between healthy human individuals. Assay used: immunoSEQ multiplex PCR; TCRdb lists only in-frame clones, some missing. The sample includes about 1,900,000 clones, about 95% of them seen just once. Naive CD8 cells, CD45RO-negative and positively selected for CCR7, excluded terminally differentiated effector memory CD45RA+ cells. Sequencing was carried out using naive CD8+ T cells sorted from blood. The receptors stem from a man younger than 35 in good health.

As to this clone: In the same sample, other DNA sequences code for this CDR3. The chain carries TRBV28 and TRBJ2-2; a weak D match, TRBD1 (6 bases). The germline V gene encodes CDR1 MDHEN and CDR2 SYDVKM. The CDR3 is made up of 13 amino acids. The V and J ends lost 3 bases and 7 bases respectively, with 9 bases between them. The CDR3 sequence: CASSFRGGGELFF. The CDR3 DNA reads as TGTGCCAGCAGTTTCCGAGGGGGCGGGGAGCTGTTTTTT.

The genes are TRBV27 and TRBJ1-5, with D unclear. The CDR3 has 12 amino acids. The germline gives CDR1 MNHEY, CDR2 SMNVEV (reference sequence). V was trimmed by 4 bases and J by 1 base, leaving 2 bases between them. CDR3 loop: CASSYSNQPQHF. The CDR3, as DNA: TGTGCCAGCAGTTACAGCAATCAGCCCCAGCATTTT.

About this clone: An end of the junction differs from the germline gene, which may be a read error. The rearrangement joins TRBV7-7 to TRBJ2-5; 8 bases match TRBD2. CDR1 is SSHAT and CDR2 is FNYEAQ in the germline V gene (reference sequence). There are 16 residues in the CDR3. CDR3 region: CASSLAREGRGKTQYF. For the CDR3, the DNA is TGTGCTAGCAGCTTAGCCCGGGAGGGCCGTGGAAAGACCCAGTACTTC.

CDR3 protein: CASSLAEGPGEAFF. CDR3 nucleotides: TGTGCCAGCAGCTTAGCCGAAGGTCCGGGGGAAGCTTTCTTT. The V gene is TRBV7-9, the J gene TRBJ1-1, with unresolved D. The ends were cut back, 0 bases at V and 8 bases at J, with 13 bases in the middle. The V gene's germline CDR1 is SEHNR and CDR2 FQNEAQ (reference sequence). The CDR3 covers 14 residues.